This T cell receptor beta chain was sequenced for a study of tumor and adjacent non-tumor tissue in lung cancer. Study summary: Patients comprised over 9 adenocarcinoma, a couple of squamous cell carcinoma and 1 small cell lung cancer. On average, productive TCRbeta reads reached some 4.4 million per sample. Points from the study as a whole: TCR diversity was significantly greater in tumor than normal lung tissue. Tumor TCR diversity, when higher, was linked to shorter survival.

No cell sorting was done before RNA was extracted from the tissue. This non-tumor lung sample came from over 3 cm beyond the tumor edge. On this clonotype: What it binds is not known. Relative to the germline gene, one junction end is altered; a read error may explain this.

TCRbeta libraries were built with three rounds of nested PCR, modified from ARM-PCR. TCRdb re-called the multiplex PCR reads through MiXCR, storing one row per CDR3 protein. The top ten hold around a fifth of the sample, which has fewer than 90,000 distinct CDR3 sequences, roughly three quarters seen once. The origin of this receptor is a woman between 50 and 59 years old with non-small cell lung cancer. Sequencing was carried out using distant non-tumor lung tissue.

CDR3 residues: CASSEMGDTQHF. CDR3 bases: TGTGCCAGTAGTGAAATGGGGGATACGCAGCATTTT. This chain links TRBV6-1 with TRBJ2-3; D possibly corresponds to TRBD1 (5 bases). The DNA end lines up better with TRBJ1-5; the J call may be wrong. From germline, CDR1 is MNHNS and CDR2 SASEGT. There are 12 residues in the CDR3.